This T cell receptor beta chain was identified in a study of blood T cell repertoires in COVID-19. At the level of the study: Specimens from acute and convalescent COVID-19 originated in the United States, Italy and Spain.

Method: immunoSEQ multiplex PCR; TCRdb's copy keeps in-frame clones and lacks some. This table has more than 100,000 clones, about 87% appearing once. Germline CDR1 reads SNHLY; CDR2 reads FYNNEI. The V end lost 3 bases, the J end lost 2 bases, and 11 bases lay between the germline ends. The CDR3 has 15 amino acids. This clonotype originated in a woman between 65 and 79 years old with acute or convalescent COVID-19. Sequencing used peripheral blood. This chain joins TRBV2 and TRBJ1-5; a possible D gene is TRBD1 (5 bases). The CDR3 DNA sequence: TGTGCCAGCAGTGAGGGCAGGGATGGCAATCAGCCCCAGCATTTT. Translated: CASSEGRDGNQPQHF.